This TCR beta chain was profiled in a study of blood T cell repertoires in COVID-19. At the level of the study: Samples taken during acute and convalescent COVID-19 were collected in the United States, Italy and Spain. Nucleic acid was either cDNA or gDNA, and it came from T cells, B-cell-depleted T cells, or PBMCs.

Source study methods: Amplification from reference gene primers served as the basis for estimated nucleated cell counts. Some clones are missing from TCRdb's copy, which holds only in-frame ones; the method was immunoSEQ multiplex PCR. The DNA was the basis for D and trimming; V, J and clone size are from that table. The sample records 140,000 to 150,000 clones, about 83% being singletons. The specimen sequenced was peripheral blood. The clonotype originates from a man aged 50 to 60 with acute or convalescent COVID-19.

In nucleotides, the CDR3 is TGCGCCAGCAGCTACCAAGAGACCCAGTACTTC. This codes for CASSYQETQYF. The J gene is TRBJ2-5, the V gene TRBV10-2, with D hard to call. V lost 6 bases, J lost 0 bases, and 2 bases lay in between. CDR3 length: 11 residues. In germline, CDR1 is WSHSY, CDR2 SAAADI.